This T cell receptor (beta chain) was sequenced during a study of metastatic and nonmetastatic thyroid tumors (dated by TCRdb to the early 2020s). Concerning the study at large: Repertoires from peripheral blood and from tumor or nodule tissue samples of malignant and benign thyroid patients were compared. The research as a whole found: In both blood and tumor samples, TCR beta diversity was reported to be significantly higher in malignant tumors than in benign nodules.

No patient had received any treatment before thyroid surgery. Using T-cell receptor beta sequencing, the researchers looked back retrospectively at clinical samples from patients, gathered between about 2011 and 2018. Spanning cysteine to phenylalanine, the CDR3 consists of 15 amino acids. Of the read, only the CDR3 DNA is kept; its 45 bases are in frame from base 1. A distance of 14 bases separates the germline ends of V and J, which lose 2 bases and 4 bases respectively. CDR1 and CDR2 were assigned from the germline V gene as LGHNA and YSLEER. The method behind the library was PCR. These reads were obtained on an Illumina HiSeq 4000. High-throughput sequencing was used to profile the TCR beta-chain CDR3 region of each patient. The original pipeline was this. The researchers built a classifier to tell apart papillary thyroid cancer patients with distant metastasis, based on CDR3 differences among clinicopathological groups. Repertoire diversity was assessed with the Shannon index, and tumor-blood repertoire similarity with the Morisita-Horn index. TCRdb reanalyzed the raw reads on its own, using fastp at Q25 for trimming and MiXCR for clone calling, and kept in-frame beta chains. The V and J calls follow TCRdb's processing rather than the paper's. The sample table shows approximately 37,000 clones, and about a fifth are seen once. The top ten constitute 3% of the sample.

This clone was seen ten or more times. There is no known antigen for this receptor. No base quality values were provided; no much bigger clone lies one nucleotide off. This receptor chain uses TRBV4-3 and TRBJ1-2; the best D guess is TRBD1, with 6 bases matching. The receptor was derived from a male donor with papillary thyroid cancer or a benign thyroid nodule (not recorded which). Some clones in this sample may be carry-over from other donors' samples. The specimen was tumor tissue. The CDR3 amino acid sequence is: CASSQTIQGAYGYTF. The bases read TGCGCCAGCAGCCAAACCATACAGGGCGCCTATGGCTACACCTTC.